This entry is about one T cell receptor (beta chain). This sample was taken from a study of cytomegalovirus exposure and HLA in healthy donors. Libraries were prepared by immunoSEQ multiplex PCR; TCRdb keeps only in-frame clonotypes and omits some of them. The sample consists of roughly 200,000 clones, 80% to 85% of them appearing once. Germline V gives CDR1 SGHNT, CDR2 YENEEA. The CDR3 is made up of 13 amino acids. The V end was cut by 5 bases, the J end by 2 bases, with 9 bases between. The origin of this receptor is a woman in her thirties in good health and CMV-seronegative. This chain connects TRBV11-3 to TRBJ1-1; D uncertain. The sample taken for sequencing was PBMCs. The chain's CDR3 is CASSAQRNTEAFF. CDR3 DNA: TGTGCCAGCAGCGCACAAAGAAACACTGAAGCTTTCTTT.